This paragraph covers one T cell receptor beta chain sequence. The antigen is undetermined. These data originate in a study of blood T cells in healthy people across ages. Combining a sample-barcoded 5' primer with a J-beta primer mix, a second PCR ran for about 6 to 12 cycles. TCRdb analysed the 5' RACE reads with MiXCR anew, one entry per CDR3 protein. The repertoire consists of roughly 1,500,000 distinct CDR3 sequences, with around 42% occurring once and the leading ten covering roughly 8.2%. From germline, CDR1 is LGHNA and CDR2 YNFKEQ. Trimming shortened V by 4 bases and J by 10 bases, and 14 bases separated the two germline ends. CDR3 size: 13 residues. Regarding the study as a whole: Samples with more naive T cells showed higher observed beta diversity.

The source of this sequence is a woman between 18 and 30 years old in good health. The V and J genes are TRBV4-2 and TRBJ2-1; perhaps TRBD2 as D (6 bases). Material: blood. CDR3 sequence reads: CASSRVLAGEQFF. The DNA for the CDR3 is TGTGCCAGCAGCCGAGTACTAGCAGGCGAGCAGTTCTTC.